These T cell receptor beta chains were read from a single sample in a study of persistence of HIV-infected CD4 T cells. What these receptors recognize is not known. Sequenced by immunoSEQ multiplex PCR; TCRdb stores in-frame clones only, minus some. The sample contains 30,000 to 45,000 clones, approximately 81% of which appear only once. The starting material was cultured CD4+ T cells from PBMCs, obtained from a patient who received antiretroviral therapy. Receptors were obtained from an adult with HIV. The donor label of this sample is uncertain. The CDR3 runs from the conserved cysteine through the conserved F or W.

v_call	cdr3_aa
TRBV10-1	CASSQTDMFEAFF
TRBV7-2	CASSSTGVRGGYTF
TRBV11-1	CASSLSLGAVWEQYF
TRBV7-3	CASSSSGGSTDTQYF
TRBV10-1	CASLADPNTDTQYF
TRBV11-1	CASSLGGQGGIYEQYF
TRBV4-1	CASSLPGDPGGAQYF
TRBV5-1	CASSARTGETRGYTF
TRBV7-9	CASCPWQGGKNIQYF
TRBV2	CASSGGLAFDEQYF
TRBV6-5	CASSSRGRSQPQHF
TRBV19	CASSPWDGQNTEAFF
TRBV5-5	CASSLTSGGDFEQYF
TRBV9	CASSVELAGSNTQYF
TRBV4-1	CASRAWDRGRDEQYF
TRBV28	CASRSPSTHTGELFF